Below are 13 T cell receptor beta chains sequenced from a single sample in a study of cytomegalovirus exposure and HLA in healthy donors. Primers for the PCR totalled 60 Vbeta and 13 Jbeta. Measured with immunoSEQ multiplex PCR; TCRdb has only the in-frame clones, and not every one. Among around 200,000 clones listed, over 60% were seen once. Material: PBMCs. These TCRs come from a man aged 30-40 years in good health and CMV-seropositive.

V is TRBV27 and J is TRBJ2-3; the match to TRBD2 covers 10 bases. CDR3 length: 17 residues. Trimming at V came to 5 bases and at J to 2 bases, leaving 10 bases not matched to a gene. Germline-derived CDR1 and CDR2 are MNHEY and SMNVEV (reference sequence). This CDR3 is CASSKGLAEALTDTQYF. The CDR3 DNA reads TGTGCCAGCAGTAAAGGACTAGCGGAGGCCCTCACAGATACGCAGTATTTT.

The chain combines TRBV19 with TRBJ1-2, with 8 bases fitting TRBD1. V lost 5 bases and J lost 10; bases outside the gene matches: 6. Germline loops: CDR1 LNHDA, CDR2 SQIVND (reference sequence). The CDR3 has 12 residues. CDR3 residues: CASSGQGTFYTF. Here the CDR3 DNA reads TGTGCCAGTAGTGGACAGGGCACCTTCTACACCTTC. The full variable domain, in which reference TRBV19 and TRBJ1-2 provide the parts outside the CDR3, is DGGITQSPKYLFRKEGQNVTLSCEQNLNHDAMYWYRQDPGQGLRLIYYSQIVNDFQKGDIAEGYSVSREKKESFPLTVTSAQKNPTAFYLCASSGQGTFYTFGSGTRLTVV.

This clone was detected only once. This chain joins TRBV5-1 and TRBJ1-1; 8 positions match TRBD1. V gave up 5 bases and J gave up 5 bases; unmatched junction bases: 8. The CDR3 contains 14 residues. Germline-derived CDR1 and CDR2 are SGHRS and YFSETQ. This chain's CDR3 is CASSPGQVITEAFF. CDR3 nucleotides: TGCGCCAGCAGTCCGGGACAGGTAATAACTGAAGCTTTCTTT.

V usage is TRBV5-1 and J usage is TRBJ1-2; D ambiguous. Germline V gene sequence: CDR1 SGHRS, CDR2 YFSETQ. Trimming removed 6 bases at V and 4 bases at J, with 13 bases between. The CDR3 sequence is 13 residues long. CDR3 protein: CASNLGSGYGYTF. In DNA, the CDR3 is TGCGCCAGCAACCTGGGCAGCGGCTATGGCTACACCTTC.

The V and J genes are TRBV7-6 and TRBJ2-1, with D unresolved. The germline CDR1 and CDR2 sequences are SGHVS and FNYEAQ. The germline V and J ends were trimmed by 3 bases and 4 bases, with 13 bases remaining between them. This CDR3 is 15 amino acids long. The CDR3 here is CASSFSEATYNEQFF. The CDR3 nucleotides read TGTGCCAGCAGCTTTAGTGAGGCTACATACAATGAGCAGTTCTTC.

The rearrangement joins TRBV5-1 to TRBJ2-3, with TRBD1 matching over 7 bases. V was clipped by 0 bases and J by 6 bases; unmatched bases: 4. The CDR3 loop spans 14 amino acids. Germline CDR1 is SGHRS and CDR2 is YFSETQ. CDR3 nucleotide sequence: TGCGCCAGCAGCTTGGGACAGGGCGACGATACGCAGTATTTT. Its protein product is CASSLGQGDDTQYF.

The CDR3 reads CASSRVRDAWEQYF. In DNA, the CDR3 is TGTGCCAGTAGTCGGGTCAGAGATGCTTGGGAGCAGTACTTC. The chain joins TRBV19 to TRBJ2-7, with D uncertain. Looked up from germline, CDR1 is LNHDA and CDR2 is SQIVND (reference sequence). This CDR3 is 14 amino acids long. V was cut by 5 bases and J by 7 bases, with 18 bases left in between.

The chain couples TRBV7-3 to TRBJ2-1; TRBD2 might be the D (6 bases). The CDR3 runs 14 residues. The ends were cut back, 4 bases at V and 5 bases at J, with 12 bases in the middle. Germline CDR1 is SGHTA and CDR2 is FQGTGA. CDR3 in amino acids: CASSSPRGNNEQFF. The CDR3 DNA is TGTGCCAGCAGCTCCCCCCGGGGGAACAATGAGCAGTTCTTC.

The rearrangement links TRBV19 to TRBJ1-2; no clear D gene. The germline V gene has CDR1 LNHDA and CDR2 SQIVND (reference sequence). There are 13 residues in the CDR3. The ends were cut back, 10 bases at V and 8 bases at J, with 20 bases in the middle. The CDR3 nucleotides read TGTGCCAAGGGAGCGAGAAGGTTGGAGGGCTACACCTTC. Residues: CAKGARRLEGYTF.

This clone was counted between two and nine times. This chain links TRBV7-2 with TRBJ2-1, with 7 bases matching TRBD2. The germline CDR1 and CDR2 sequences are SGHTA and FQGNSA. The CDR3 spans 14 residues. After removal of 1 base from V and 6 bases from J, the junction contained 3 bases not matched to a gene. CDR3 residues: CASSLVTSPNEQFF. The CDR3 DNA reads as TGTGCCAGCAGCTTAGTGACTAGCCCCAATGAGCAGTTCTTC.

This sequence joins TRBV5-1 and TRBJ1-2; the D gene is possibly TRBD1 (6 bases). Per the germline V gene, CDR1 is SGHRS and CDR2 is YFSETQ. CDR3 size: 13 residues. V was trimmed by 2 bases and J by 14 bases, leaving 19 bases between them. CDR3 in DNA: TGCGCCAGCAGCTTCGGGACATCAAACTCGAGGACCTTC. Translated, it gives CASSFGTSNSRTF.

This clone was observed a few times. The genes are TRBV19 and TRBJ2-5; possible D gene TRBD2, 5 bases. Germline CDR1 reads LNHDA; CDR2 reads SQIVND (reference sequence). The V gene lost 8 bases and the J gene lost 4 bases, with 17 bases spanning the gap. This CDR3 spans 14 amino acids. CDR3 coding DNA: TGTGCCAGTGGAGCAAGCGGTCCTACAGAGACCCAGTACTTC. This encodes CASGASGPTETQYF.

This clone appeared a single time. The CDR3 reads CASSFTGTQPQHF. For the CDR3, the DNA is TGTGCCAGCAGCTTCACAGGGACACAGCCCCAGCATTTT. The chain joins TRBV9 to TRBJ1-5, with D possibly TRBD1 on 6 matching bases. V shed 4 bases and J shed 7 bases, with 12 bases lying between them. CDR1 and CDR2 from the germline V gene are SGDLS and YYNGEE. The length of the CDR3 is 13 residues.